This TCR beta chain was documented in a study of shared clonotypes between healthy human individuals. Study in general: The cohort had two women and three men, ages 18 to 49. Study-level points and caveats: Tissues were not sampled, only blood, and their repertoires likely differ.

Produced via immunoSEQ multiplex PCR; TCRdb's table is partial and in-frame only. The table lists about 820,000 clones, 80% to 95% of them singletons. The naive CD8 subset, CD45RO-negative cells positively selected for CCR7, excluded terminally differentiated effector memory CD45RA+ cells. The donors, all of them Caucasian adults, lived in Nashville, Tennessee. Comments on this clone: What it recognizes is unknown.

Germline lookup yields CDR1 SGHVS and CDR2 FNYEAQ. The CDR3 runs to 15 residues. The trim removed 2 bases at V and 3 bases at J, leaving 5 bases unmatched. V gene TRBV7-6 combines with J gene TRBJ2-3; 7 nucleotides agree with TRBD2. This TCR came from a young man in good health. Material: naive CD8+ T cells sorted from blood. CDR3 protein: CASSLKGGGTDTQYF. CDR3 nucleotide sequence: TGTGCCAGCAGCTTAAAAGGCGGGGGTACAGATACGCAGTATTTT. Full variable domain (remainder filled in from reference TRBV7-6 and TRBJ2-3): GAGVSQSPRYKVTKRGQDVALRCDPISGHVSLYWYRQALGQGPEFLTYFNYEAQQDKSGLPNDRFSAERPEGSISTLTIQRTEQRDSAMYRCASSLKGGGTDTQYFGPGTRLTVL.